Listed below are T cell receptor beta chains from one sample, sequenced in a study of cytomegalovirus exposure and HLA in healthy donors. Clones were sequenced by immunoSEQ multiplex PCR, and TCRdb holds only the in-frame ones, with some missing. The sample records 93,000 or so clones, 80% to 90% being singletons. The sample consisted of PBMCs. The receptors were sampled from a woman between 18 and 30 years old in good health and CMV-seropositive. Both conserved end residues are part of each CDR3. The D gene is left open where the match is weak. Rows may omit the clone size; those that give it use once, few, many or a size class.

j_call clone_size d_call v_call cdr3_aa cdr3_nt
TRBJ2-2 once TRBD2 TRBV30 CAWRRTSGVAGELFF TGTGCCTGGAGGCGGACTAGCGGGGTGGCCGGGGAGCTGTTTTTT
TRBJ1-5 few NA TRBV5-6 CASSKRGTNQPQHF TGTGCCAGCAGCAAGAGAGGTACGAATCAGCCCCAGCATTTT
TRBJ1-1 NA TRBD1 TRBV7-8 CASSQRQGPNTEAFF TGTGCCAGCAGCCAGAGACAGGGGCCGAACACTGAAGCTTTCTTT
TRBJ2-1 NA NA TRBV4-1 CASSPVASYNEQFF TGCGCCAGCAGTCCAGTAGCTTCCTACAATGAGCAGTTCTTC
TRBJ1-5 NA NA TRBV4-2 CASSQVLNGQPQHF TGTGCCAGCAGCCAAGTTCTAAATGGTCAGCCCCAGCATTTT
TRBJ1-5 NA TRBD1 TRBV7-6 CASSLGQGALNQPQHF TGTGCCAGCAGTCTCGGACAGGGGGCCCTCAATCAGCCCCAGCATTTT
TRBJ2-1 NA NA TRBV9 CASSLTPYEQFF TGTGCCAGCAGCCTAACCCCCTATGAGCAGTTCTTC
TRBJ2-7 NA TRBD2 TRBV27 CASSPIAGGASYEQYF TGTGCCAGCAGTCCCATAGCGGGAGGAGCTTCCTACGAGCAGTACTTC
TRBJ2-2 many TRBD2 TRBV6-4 CASSDSSGGDTGELFF TGTGCCAGCAGTGACTCTAGCGGGGGGGACACCGGGGAGCTGTTTTTT
TRBJ2-5 NA NA TRBV9 CASSVGGGTRQETQYF TGTGCCAGCAGCGTAGGTGGTGGGACACGACAAGAGACCCAGTACTTC
TRBJ1-1 NA TRBD1 TRBV28 CASSHGTGITEAFF TGTGCCAGCAGTCACGGGACAGGGATAACTGAAGCTTTCTTT
TRBJ1-1 NA NA TRBV27 CASSRPPGSSNTEAFF TGTGCCAGCAGTAGGCCCCCGGGTTCTTCGAACACTGAAGCTTTCTTT
TRBJ1-4 NA NA TRBV9 CASNPGGPDEKLFF TGTGCCAGCAACCCGGGGGGCCCGGATGAAAAACTGTTTTTT
TRBJ1-1 once TRBD1 TRBV7-9 CASSRGQGVSEAFF TGTGCCAGCAGCCGCGGACAGGGGGTGTCTGAAGCTTTCTTT
TRBJ2-5 NA TRBD1 TRBV18 CASSPRQGGQETQYF TGTGCCAGCTCACCCCGACAGGGGGGGCAAGAGACCCAGTACTTC
TRBJ1-2 NA NA TRBV11-2 CASSLYSLATVHYGYTF TGTGCCAGCAGCTTATATAGCCTCGCTACCGTTCACTATGGCTACACCTTC
TRBJ2-6 NA NA TRBV15 CATSTARGGANVLTF TGTGCCACCAGCACCGCAAGAGGAGGGGCCAACGTCCTGACTTTC
TRBJ2-5 NA NA TRBV5-6 CASSLLGGRLGIKTQYF TGTGCCAGCAGCTTGTTAGGGGGACGGCTGGGCATAAAGACCCAGTACTTC
TRBJ2-3 once NA TRBV28 CASSTRRAEVSTDTQYF TGTGCCAGCAGTACGCGACGAGCGGAGGTTAGCACAGATACGCAGTATTTT
TRBJ2-3 NA TRBD2 TRBV5-4 CASSRWTSRDTQYF TGTGCCAGCAGCCGTTGGACTAGTAGGGATACGCAGTATTTT
TRBJ1-5 once TRBD1 TRBV28 CAITRGSNQPQHF TGTGCCATTACCAGGGGGTCTAATCAGCCCCAGCATTTT
TRBJ2-1 NA NA TRBV6-5 CASSPYNYNEQFF TGTGCCAGCAGTCCCTATAACTACAATGAGCAGTTCTTC
TRBJ2-7 NA TRBD1 TRBV30 CAWDRVGNEQYF TGTGCCTGGGACAGGGTTGGTAACGAGCAGTACTTC
TRBJ1-2 NA TRBD1 TRBV7-8 CASSAIFRGLSHYGYTF TGTGCCAGCAGCGCAATTTTTAGGGGGCTATCGCACTATGGCTACACCTTC
TRBJ2-1 NA NA TRBV14 CASRSGDGDEQFF TGTGCCAGCAGGTCAGGGGATGGGGATGAGCAGTTCTTC
TRBJ2-5 NA TRBD1 TRBV9 CASSPDRGQETQYF TGTGCCAGCAGCCCGGACAGGGGGCAAGAGACCCAGTACTTC
TRBJ2-2 NA NA TRBV5-1 CASSHGTINTGELFF TGCGCCAGCAGCCACGGGACAATTAACACCGGGGAGCTGTTTTTT
TRBJ2-5 NA TRBD2 TRBV25-1 CATGLAGEETQYF TGTGCCACCGGACTAGCGGGAGAAGAGACCCAGTACTTC